Listed below are T cell receptor beta chains from one sample, sequenced in a study of T cell responses to AZD1222 COVID-19 vaccine. Assay used: immunoSEQ multiplex PCR; TCRdb lists only in-frame clones, some missing. Of roughly 150,000 clones listed, roughly nine tenths are singletons. Sequencing used peripheral blood, obtained 28 days after the second AZD1222 dose. Receptors originate from an adult who received the AZD1222 COVID-19 vaccine. Both conserved end residues are part of each CDR3. D genes are given only for firm matches. Some rows have no size entry. The others give once, few or many, or a class for an expanded clone.

cdr3_aa cdr3_nt j_call clone_size v_call d_call
CASSQARGNTEAFF TGCGCCAGCAGCCAAGCGCGGGGGAACACTGAAGCTTTCTTT TRBJ1-1 . TRBV4-1 .
CASSHWGLAGHEQYF TGTGCCAGCAGCCATTGGGGACTAGCGGGCCACGAGCAGTACTTC TRBJ2-7 . TRBV14 TRBD2
CASSSGTGGLDQPQHF TGTGCCAGCAGTAGCGGGACAGGGGGTTTGGATCAGCCCCAGCATTTT TRBJ1-5 . TRBV6-6 TRBD1
CASSLSGHTNNEQFF TGTGCCAGCAGCTTGTCGGGACACACGAACAATGAGCAGTTCTTC TRBJ2-1 . TRBV11-2 .
CASSRPGFGQPQHF TGTGCCAGCAGTCGACCAGGATTTGGCCAGCCCCAGCATTTT TRBJ1-5 . TRBV27 .
CASSDPGGTNTGELFF TGTGCCAGCAGTGATCCGGGGGGGACGAACACCGGGGAGCTGTTTTTT TRBJ2-2 . TRBV6-2/TRBV6-3 TRBD2
CASSLASDGSPYEQYF TGCGCCAGCAGCTTGGCATCGGACGGCAGCCCCTACGAGCAGTACTTC TRBJ2-7 . TRBV5-1 .
CASSLVLAGNGEQYF TGTGCCAGCAGCTTAGTTTTAGCGGGGAATGGGGAGCAGTACTTC TRBJ2-7 . TRBV11-2 TRBD2
CASSSQGQGAETQYF TGCGCCAGCAGCTCCCAGGGACAGGGGGCCGAGACCCAGTACTTC TRBJ2-5 few TRBV5-1 TRBD1
CASSLISGSGNQPQHF TGTGCCAGCAGTTTAATTTCGGGGTCGGGCAATCAGCCCCAGCATTTT TRBJ1-5 . TRBV27 .
CATSEATGANQPQHF TGTGCCACCAGTGAGGCGACAGGGGCCAATCAGCCCCAGCATTTT TRBJ1-5 once TRBV24-1 TRBD1
CASSGGQGLEQYF TGTGCCAGCAGCGGGGGACAGGGCCTAGAGCAGTACTTC TRBJ2-7 . TRBV7-2 TRBD1
CASSTGLAYEQYF TGTGCCAGCTCCACAGGGTTAGCCTACGAGCAGTACTTC TRBJ2-7 . TRBV18 .
CASSIPRQGGNQPQHF TGTGCCAGTAGTATACCGCGGCAGGGTGGCAATCAGCCCCAGCATTTT TRBJ1-5 . TRBV19 .
CASSLDTSGRRVWGYEQYF TGTGCCAGCAGCTTAGACACTAGCGGGAGAAGGGTTTGGGGATACGAGCAGTACTTC TRBJ2-7 . TRBV7-9 TRBD2
CASSLEEGNTIYF TGTGCCAGCAGTTTGGAGGAAGGAAACACCATATATTTT TRBJ1-3 few TRBV6-6 .
CASSIWASPTTNEKLFF TGTGCCAGTAGTATTTGGGCTTCTCCCACGACGAATGAAAAACTGTTTTTT TRBJ1-4 . TRBV19 .
CASSSRTGMNTEAFF TGTGCCAGCAGCTCCCGGACAGGGATGAACACTGAAGCTTTCTTT TRBJ1-1 once TRBV7-3 TRBD1
CASSQDRETQYF TGTGCCAGCAGCCAAGATCGGGAGACCCAGTACTTC TRBJ2-5 . TRBV3-1/TRBV3-2 .
CASSSGLAGVNEQFF TGTGCCAGCAGCTCGGGACTAGCGGGAGTAAATGAGCAGTTCTTC TRBJ2-1 . TRBV5-6 TRBD2
CASRTGSSEKLFF TGTGCCAGTAGGACAGGGTCTTCTGAAAAACTGTTTTTT TRBJ1-4 . TRBV19 TRBD1
CASSRENTGELFF TGCGCCAGCAGCCGTGAAAACACCGGGGAGCTGTTTTTT TRBJ2-2 . TRBV5-1 .
CASSLTGVMNTEAFF TGTGCCAGCAGCTTGACAGGGGTCATGAACACTGAAGCTTTCTTT TRBJ1-1 . TRBV7-9 TRBD1
CASSPQAQSGTLHF TGTGCCAGCAGCCCACAAGCACAGAGCGGCACCCTCCACTTT TRBJ1-6 . TRBV5-4 .
CASSVEGASIGTSSDTQYF TGTGCCAGCAGTGTGGAGGGGGCCTCGATCGGGACATCTTCAGATACGCAGTATTTT TRBJ2-3 . TRBV2 .
CASTPRSLSYEQYF TGTGCCAGCACCCCCCGGTCCCTCTCCTACGAGCAGTACTTC TRBJ2-7 . TRBV28 .
CASSEKVGQENTEAFF TGTGCCAGCAGTGAAAAAGTGGGGCAGGAGAACACTGAAGCTTTCTTT TRBJ1-1 . TRBV6-1 .
CASGLVLSVGEQYF TGTGCTAGTGGTTTGGTATTGTCCGTTGGCGAGCAGTACTTC TRBJ2-7 . TRBV12-5 .
CASSLQGLDQPQHF TGTGCCAGCAGCTTGCAGGGGCTCGATCAGCCCCAGCATTTT TRBJ1-5 . TRBV5-6 .
CASRGGIQQFF TGCGCCAGCCGTGGGGGCATCCAGCAGTTCTTC TRBJ2-1 . TRBV10-2 .
CASSGRGRQGGSRVTEAFF TGTGCCAGCAGTGGAAGGGGCAGACAGGGTGGATCGAGGGTCACTGAAGCTTTCTTT TRBJ1-1 . TRBV6-1 TRBD1
CASSSGQGGGNTIYF TGTGCCAGCAGTTCGGGACAGGGAGGTGGAAACACCATATATTTT TRBJ1-3 once TRBV6-5 TRBD1
CASSLDRGGETQYF TGTGCCAGCAGCTTGGACAGGGGCGGTGAGACCCAGTACTTC TRBJ2-5 . TRBV5-8 TRBD1
CASRETGLAKNIQYF TGTGCCAGCAGGGAGACAGGGCTAGCCAAAAACATTCAGTACTTC TRBJ2-4 . TRBV6-5 TRBD1
CASSPNFMGTSGRIYNEQFF TGTGCCAGCTCACCGAATTTCATGGGGACTAGCGGGAGAATCTACAATGAGCAGTTCTTC TRBJ2-1 . TRBV18 TRBD2
CASSLEVDSYNQPQHF TGTGCCAGCAGCTTGGAGGTCGACAGTTACAATCAGCCCCAGCATTTT TRBJ1-5 once TRBV5-8 .
CASSQEGGLAVPTDTQYF TGCGCCAGCAGCCAAGAAGGGGGACTAGCGGTTCCCACAGATACGCAGTATTTT TRBJ2-3 . TRBV4-3 TRBD2
CASSYSTPIGTSKETQYF TGTGCCAGCAGTTACTCGACTCCGATTGGGACTAGCAAAGAGACCCAGTACTTC TRBJ2-5 . TRBV6-2/TRBV6-3 TRBD2
CASSPNRAWDQPQHF TGTGCCAGCAGCCCTAACAGGGCATGGGATCAGCCCCAGCATTTT TRBJ1-5 . TRBV7-2 .
CASSPRTVYGYTF TGTGCCAGCAGTCCCCGGACAGTCTATGGCTACACCTTC TRBJ1-2 . TRBV28 .
CASSPRQWRGGSDGYTF TGTGCCAGCAGCCCAAGACAATGGCGAGGCGGGTCGGATGGCTACACCTTC TRBJ1-2 few TRBV7-2 .
CASSVDSYSNQPQHF TGTGCCAGCAGCGTGGACAGTTATAGCAATCAGCCCCAGCATTTT TRBJ1-5 . TRBV7-8 .
CASSLNAGGDTEAFF TGTGCCAGCAGCTTAAATGCAGGGGGGGACACTGAAGCTTTCTTT TRBJ1-1 . TRBV7-3 TRBD1
CASSDGGTETQYF TGTGCCAGCAGTGATGGGGGGACGGAGACCCAGTACTTC TRBJ2-5 few TRBV2 .
CASSSPPGELFF TGCGCCAGCAGCTCTCCCCCCGGGGAGCTGTTTTTT TRBJ2-2 . TRBV4-1 .